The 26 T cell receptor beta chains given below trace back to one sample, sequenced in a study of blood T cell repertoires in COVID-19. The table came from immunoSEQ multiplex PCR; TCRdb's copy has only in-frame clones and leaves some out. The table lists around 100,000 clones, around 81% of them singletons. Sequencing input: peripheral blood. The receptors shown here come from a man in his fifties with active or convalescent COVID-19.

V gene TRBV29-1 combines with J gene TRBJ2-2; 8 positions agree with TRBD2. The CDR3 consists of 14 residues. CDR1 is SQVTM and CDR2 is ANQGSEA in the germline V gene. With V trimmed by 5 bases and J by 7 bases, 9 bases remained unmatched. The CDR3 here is CSVPTSGVGGELFF. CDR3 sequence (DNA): TGCAGCGTTCCTACTAGCGGTGTGGGCGGGGAGCTGTTTTTT.

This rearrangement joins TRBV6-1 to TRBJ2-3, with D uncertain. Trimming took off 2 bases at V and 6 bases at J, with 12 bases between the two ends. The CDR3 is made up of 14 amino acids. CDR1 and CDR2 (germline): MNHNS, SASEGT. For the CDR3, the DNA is TGTGCCAGCAGTGAATTTTCTGGCCAGGATACGCAGTATTTT. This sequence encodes CASSEFSGQDTQYF.

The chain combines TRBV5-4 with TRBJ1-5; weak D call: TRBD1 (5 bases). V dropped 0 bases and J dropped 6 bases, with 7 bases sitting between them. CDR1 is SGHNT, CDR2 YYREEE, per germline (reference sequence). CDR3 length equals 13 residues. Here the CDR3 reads CASSLAGGQPQHF. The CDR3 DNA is TGTGCCAGCAGCTTGGCCGGGGGTCAGCCCCAGCATTTT.

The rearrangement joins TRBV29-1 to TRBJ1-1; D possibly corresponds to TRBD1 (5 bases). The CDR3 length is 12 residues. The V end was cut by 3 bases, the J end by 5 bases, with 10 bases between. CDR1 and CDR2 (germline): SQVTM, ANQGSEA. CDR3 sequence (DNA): TGCAGCGTTGACGGGGGGAGTACTGAAGCTTTCTTT. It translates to CSVDGGSTEAFF.

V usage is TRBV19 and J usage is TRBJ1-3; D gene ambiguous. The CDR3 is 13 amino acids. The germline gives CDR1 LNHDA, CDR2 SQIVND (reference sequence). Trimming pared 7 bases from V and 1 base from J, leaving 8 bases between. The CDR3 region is CASMVQSGNTIYF. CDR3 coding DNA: TGTGCCAGTATGGTACAGTCTGGAAACACCATATATTTT.

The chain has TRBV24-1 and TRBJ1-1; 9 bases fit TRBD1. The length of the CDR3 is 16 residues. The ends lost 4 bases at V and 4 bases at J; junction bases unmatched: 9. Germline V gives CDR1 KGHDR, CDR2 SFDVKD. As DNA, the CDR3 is TGTGCCACCAGTGACTCTGGGACAGGGACGGGCACTGAAGCTTTCTTT. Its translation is CATSDSGTGTGTEAFF.

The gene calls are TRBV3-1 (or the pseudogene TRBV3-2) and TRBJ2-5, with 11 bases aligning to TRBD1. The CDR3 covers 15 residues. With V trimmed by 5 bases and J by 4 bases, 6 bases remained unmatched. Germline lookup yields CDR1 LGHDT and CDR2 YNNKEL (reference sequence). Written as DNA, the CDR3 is TGTGCCAGCAGCTATGGACAGGGGGCGTCAGAGACCCAGTACTTC. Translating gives CASSYGQGASETQYF.

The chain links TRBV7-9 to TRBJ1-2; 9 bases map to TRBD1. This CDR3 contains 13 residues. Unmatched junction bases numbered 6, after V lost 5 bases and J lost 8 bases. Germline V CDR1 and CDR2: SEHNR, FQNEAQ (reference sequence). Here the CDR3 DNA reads TGTGCCAGCAGCGTTGGACAGGGGCAAGGCTACACCTTC. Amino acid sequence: CASSVGQGQGYTF.

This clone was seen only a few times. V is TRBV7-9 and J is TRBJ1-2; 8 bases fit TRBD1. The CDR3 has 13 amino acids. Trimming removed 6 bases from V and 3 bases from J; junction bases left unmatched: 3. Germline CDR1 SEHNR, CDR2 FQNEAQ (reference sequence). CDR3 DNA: TGTGCCAGCAGTTCGGACAGGGACTATGGCTACACCTTC. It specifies CASSSDRDYGYTF.

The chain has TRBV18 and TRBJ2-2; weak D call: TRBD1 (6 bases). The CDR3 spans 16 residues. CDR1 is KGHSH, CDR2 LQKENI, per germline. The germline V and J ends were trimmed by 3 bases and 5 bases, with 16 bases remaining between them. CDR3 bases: TGTGCCAGCTCACCGAACGGGACACCAAGGACCGGGGAGCTGTTTTTT. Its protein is CASSPNGTPRTGELFF.

Here the CDR3 reads CASSEQANYGYTF. The CDR3 nucleotides are TGTGCCAGCAGTGAACAGGCGAACTATGGCTACACCTTC. This rearrangement joins TRBV6-1 to TRBJ1-2; D is uncertain. The V gene lost 2 bases and the J gene lost 2 bases, with 6 bases spanning the gap. Germline V gene sequence: CDR1 MNHNS, CDR2 SASEGT. The CDR3 runs to 13 residues.

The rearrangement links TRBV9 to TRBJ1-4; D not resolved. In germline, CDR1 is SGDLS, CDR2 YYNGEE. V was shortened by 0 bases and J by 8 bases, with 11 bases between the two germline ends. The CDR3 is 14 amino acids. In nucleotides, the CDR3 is TGTGCCAGCAGCGTAGATGCCAATGCGGAAAAACTGTTTTTT. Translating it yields CASSVDANAEKLFF.

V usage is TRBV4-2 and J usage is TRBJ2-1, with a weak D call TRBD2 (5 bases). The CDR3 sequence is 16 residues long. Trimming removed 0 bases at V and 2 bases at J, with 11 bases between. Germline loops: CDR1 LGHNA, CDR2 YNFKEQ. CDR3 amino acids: CASSQEVNGAYNEQFF. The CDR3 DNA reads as TGTGCCAGCAGCCAAGAGGTCAACGGGGCCTACAATGAGCAGTTCTTC.

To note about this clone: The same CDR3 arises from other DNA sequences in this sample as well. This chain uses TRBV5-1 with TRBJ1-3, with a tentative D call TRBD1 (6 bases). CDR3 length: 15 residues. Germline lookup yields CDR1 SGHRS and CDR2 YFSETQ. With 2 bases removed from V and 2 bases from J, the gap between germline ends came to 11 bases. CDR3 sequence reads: CASSLVGAAGNTIYF. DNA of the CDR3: TGCGCCAGCAGCTTAGTGGGGGCTGCTGGAAACACCATATATTTT.

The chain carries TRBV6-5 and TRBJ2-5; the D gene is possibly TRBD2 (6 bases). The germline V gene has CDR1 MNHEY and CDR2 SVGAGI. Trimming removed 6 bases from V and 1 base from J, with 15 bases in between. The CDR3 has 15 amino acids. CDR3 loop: CASRRKGDSQETQYF. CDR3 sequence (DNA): TGTGCCAGCAGGCGAAAAGGGGACTCCCAAGAGACCCAGTACTTC.

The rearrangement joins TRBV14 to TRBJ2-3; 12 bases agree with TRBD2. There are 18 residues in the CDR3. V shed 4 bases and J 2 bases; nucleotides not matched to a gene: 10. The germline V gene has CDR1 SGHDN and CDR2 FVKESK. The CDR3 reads CASSRNLRLAGDTDTQYF. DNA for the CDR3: TGTGCCAGCAGCCGAAATTTGAGACTAGCGGGAGACACAGATACGCAGTATTTT.

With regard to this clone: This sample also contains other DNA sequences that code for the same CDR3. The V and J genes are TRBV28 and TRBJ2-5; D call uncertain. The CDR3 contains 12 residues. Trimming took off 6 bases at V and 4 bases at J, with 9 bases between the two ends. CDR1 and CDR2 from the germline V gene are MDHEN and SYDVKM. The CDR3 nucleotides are TGTGCCAGCAGCTTAACTCGAGAGACCCAGTACTTC. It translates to CASSLTRETQYF.

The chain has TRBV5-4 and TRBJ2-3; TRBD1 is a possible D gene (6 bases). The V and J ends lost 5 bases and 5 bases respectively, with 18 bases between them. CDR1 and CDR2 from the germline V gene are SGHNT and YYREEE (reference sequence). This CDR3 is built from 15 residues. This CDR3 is CASRSGTTSEDTQYF. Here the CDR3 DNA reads TGTGCCAGCAGGTCCGGGACAACCTCGGAAGATACGCAGTATTTT.

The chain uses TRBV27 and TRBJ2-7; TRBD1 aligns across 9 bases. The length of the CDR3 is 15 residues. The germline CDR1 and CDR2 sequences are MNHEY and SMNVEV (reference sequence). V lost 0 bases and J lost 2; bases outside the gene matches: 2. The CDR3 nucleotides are TGTGCCAGCAGTTTATCTGGGGACAGGGCCTACGAGCAGTACTTC. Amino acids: CASSLSGDRAYEQYF.

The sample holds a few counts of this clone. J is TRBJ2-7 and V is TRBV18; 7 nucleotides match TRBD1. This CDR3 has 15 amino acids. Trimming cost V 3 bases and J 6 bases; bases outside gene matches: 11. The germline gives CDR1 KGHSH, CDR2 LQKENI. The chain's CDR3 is CASSPRDSPWVEQYF. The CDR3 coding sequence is TGTGCCAGCTCACCCCGGGACAGCCCTTGGGTCGAGCAGTACTTC.

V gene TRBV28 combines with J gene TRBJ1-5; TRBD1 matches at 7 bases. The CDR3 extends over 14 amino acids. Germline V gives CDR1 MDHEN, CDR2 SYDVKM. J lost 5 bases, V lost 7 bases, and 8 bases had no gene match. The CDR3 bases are TGTGCCAGCACTCGGGAACAGGGGCATCAGCCCCAGCATTTT. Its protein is CASTREQGHQPQHF.

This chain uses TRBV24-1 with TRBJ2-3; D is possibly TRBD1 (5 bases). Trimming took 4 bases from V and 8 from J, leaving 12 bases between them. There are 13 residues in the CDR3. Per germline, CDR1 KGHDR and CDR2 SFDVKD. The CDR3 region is CATSEWSQGTQYF. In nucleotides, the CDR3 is TGTGCCACCAGTGAATGGTCTCAGGGTACGCAGTATTTT.

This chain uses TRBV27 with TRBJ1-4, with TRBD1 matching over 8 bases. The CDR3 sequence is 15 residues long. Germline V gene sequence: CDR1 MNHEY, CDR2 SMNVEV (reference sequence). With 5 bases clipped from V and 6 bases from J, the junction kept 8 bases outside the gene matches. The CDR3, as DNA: TGTGCCAGCAGTAAATGGACAGGGAGGGATGAAAAACTGTTTTTT. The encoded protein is CASSKWTGRDEKLFF.

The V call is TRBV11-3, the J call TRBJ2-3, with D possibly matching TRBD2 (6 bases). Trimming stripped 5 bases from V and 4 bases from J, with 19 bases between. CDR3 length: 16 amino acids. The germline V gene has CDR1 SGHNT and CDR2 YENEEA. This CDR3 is CASSKGNGGSADTQYF. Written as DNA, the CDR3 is TGTGCCAGCAGCAAAGGCAATGGAGGGAGCGCAGATACGCAGTATTTT. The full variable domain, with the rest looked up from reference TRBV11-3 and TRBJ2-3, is EAGVVQSPRYKIIEKKQPVAFWCNPISGHNTLYWYLQNLGQGPELLIRYENEEAVDDSQLPKDRFSAERLKGVDSTLKIQPAELGDSAVYLCASSKGNGGSADTQYFGPGTRLTVL.

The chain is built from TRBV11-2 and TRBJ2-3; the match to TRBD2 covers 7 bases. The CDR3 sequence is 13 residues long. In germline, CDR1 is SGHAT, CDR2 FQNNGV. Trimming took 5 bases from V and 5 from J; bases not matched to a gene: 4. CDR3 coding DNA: TGTGCCAGCAGCCCAAGGGAGGGAGATACGCAGTATTTT. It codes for CASSPREGDTQYF. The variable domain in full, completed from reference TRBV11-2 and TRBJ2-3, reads EAGVAQSPRYKIIEKRQSVAFWCNPISGHATLYWYQQILGQGPKLLIQFQNNGVVDDSQLPKDRFSAERLKGVDSTLKIQPAKLEDSAVYLCASSPREGDTQYFGPGTRLTVL.

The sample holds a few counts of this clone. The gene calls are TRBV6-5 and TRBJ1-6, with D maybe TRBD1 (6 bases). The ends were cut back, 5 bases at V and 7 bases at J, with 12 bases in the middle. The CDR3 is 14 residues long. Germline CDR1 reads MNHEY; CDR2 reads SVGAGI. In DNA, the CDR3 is TGTGCCAGCAGTCGTCGGACAGCCAATTCACCCCTCCACTTT. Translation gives CASSRRTANSPLHF.